This TCR beta chain was found in a study of PD-1 blockade in classical Hodgkin lymphoma. General observations from the study: The authors have not defined what causes the repertoire differences, possibly disease activity or prior therapy. Reports indicated that newly diagnosed patients had lower baseline TCR diversity than healthy donors did.

V was cut by 7 bases and J by 2 bases, with 11 bases left in between. Germline assignment: CDR1 MNHNS and CDR2 SASEGT. This CDR3 is 14 amino acids long. Sequencing was performed with immunoSEQ multiplex PCR; in TCRdb, only in-frame clones are kept and a portion is missing. This table holds some 100,000 clones, 80% to 95% found once. All the patients suffered relapse after autologous stem cell transplantation, and brentuximab vedotin exposure differed. A word on this clone: The antigen is undetermined.

The material sequenced was peripheral blood mononuclear cells (PBMCs), taken at baseline. The receptor comes from a human donor with classical Hodgkin lymphoma. This sequence joins TRBV6-1 and TRBJ2-2; possibly TRBD1 for D (5 bases). Here the CDR3 DNA reads TGTGCCAGCATTAGGACACATAACACCGGGGAGCTGTTTTTT. It translates to CASIRTHNTGELFF.